This T cell receptor (beta chain) is from a study of T cells in Graves' hyperthyroidism and ophthalmopathy. Overall study context: Peripheral blood was taken when the disease was first diagnosed, before any treatment began.

Germline-derived CDR1 and CDR2 are SGHTA and FQGNSA. V was pared by 7 bases and J by 4 bases, with 9 bases of the junction left unmatched. The CDR3 is 14 amino acids. This clonotype was observed at least ten times. The antigen is not known. Regarding the study as a whole: Model output signaled ophthalmopathy a median around 6.9 months ahead of onset.

Amplification of TCR beta CDR3 regions used RNA as the template. In the first-round RT-PCR of the TCR CDR3, the HTBI primer set was used. TCRdb ran MiXCR on the multiplex PCR reads and lists one entry per CDR3 protein. This table holds around 700,000 distinct CDR3 sequences, over 35% found once. When ophthalmopathy did not progress within 18 months, Graves' hyperthyroidism was considered stable. Fresh peripheral blood, about 10 ml of it, supplied the PBMCs. This sequence joins TRBV7-2 and TRBJ2-5; TRBD1 aligns across 7 bases. Specimen: blood. This TCR came from a woman aged 35 to 49 with Graves' hyperthyroidism. The CDR3 region is CASTSTGAGETQYF. The CDR3 DNA sequence: TGTGCCAGCACCTCAACAGGGGCTGGAGAGACCCAGTACTTC.